The 20 T cell receptor beta chains presented below share a single source sample, sequenced in a study of Ad26.COV2.S vaccination and SARS-CoV-2 variants. Stated treatment: some 19 received Ad26.COV2.S at low or high dose, single or two shots; five or six received placebo; per-sample allocation not given. Samples were taken on day 63 after the first vaccine or placebo injection. Data came from immunoSEQ multiplex PCR; TCRdb stores just in-frame clones and leaves some out. This table holds around 450,000 clones, roughly 87% found once. The sequencing used peripheral blood, collected in a trial of Ad26.COV2.S vaccine versus placebo. These receptors were obtained from a person between 18 and 65 years old who received the Ad26.COV2.S COVID-19 vaccine or a placebo.

This chain joins TRBV4-1 and TRBJ1-4, with 7 bases matching TRBD1. V trimming: 2 bases; J trimming: 0 bases; junction bases outside the gene matches: 3. The CDR3 runs to 16 residues. CDR1 and CDR2 (germline): MGHRA, YSYEKL. The CDR3 loop reads CASSQRQGATNEKLFF. CDR3 sequence (DNA): TGCGCCAGCAGCCAACGACAGGGCGCAACTAATGAAAAACTGTTTTTT.

V gene TRBV5-8 combines with J gene TRBJ2-1; D is ambiguous. The germline V gene has CDR1 SGHTS and CDR2 YDEGEE. This CDR3 has 11 amino acids. V dropped 2 bases and J dropped 13 bases, with 10 bases sitting between them. Here the CDR3 DNA reads TGTGCCAGCAGCTTACGTAGAGTCCAGTTCTTC. Residues: CASSLRRVQFF. The complete variable domain, with remaining parts taken from reference TRBV5-8 and TRBJ2-1, reads EAGVTQSPTHLIKTRGQQATLRCSPISGHTSVYWYQQALGLGLQFLLWYDEGEERNRGNFPPRFSGRQFPNYSSELNVNALELEDSALYLCASSLRRVQFFGPGTRLTVL.

This chain connects TRBV18 to TRBJ1-1; D is uncertain. V gave up 1 base and J gave up 8 bases, with 8 bases separating them. The V gene's germline CDR1 is KGHSH and CDR2 LQKENI. This CDR3 is 12 amino acids long. The CDR3 loop reads CASSPRRWEAFF. The CDR3 DNA sequence: TGTGCCAGCTCACCACGACGGTGGGAAGCTTTCTTT.

This clone was counted once. The genes are TRBV28 and TRBJ1-5; TRBD1 might be the D (6 bases). The CDR3 is 15 amino acids. The V end was cut by 4 bases, the J end by 4 bases, with 14 bases between. In germline, CDR1 is MDHEN, CDR2 SYDVKM. CDR3 coding DNA: TGTGCCAGCAGTTCGCCGGGGCAGGGGAATCAGCCCCAGCATTTT. Residues: CASSSPGQGNQPQHF.

This chain uses TRBV30 with TRBJ1-3; D perhaps matches TRBD1 (5 bases). This CDR3 region has 12 residues. Germline values: CDR1 GTSNPN, CDR2 SVGIG (reference sequence). V was cut by 8 bases and J by 0 bases, with 8 bases left in between. In DNA, the CDR3 is TGTGCCGCCGGGGGCTCTGGAAACACCATATATTTT. Protein sequence: CAAGGSGNTIYF.

This chain uses TRBV27 with TRBJ2-1; 8 nucleotides match TRBD2. Germline assignment: CDR1 MNHEY and CDR2 SMNVEV (reference sequence). V shed 4 bases and J 2 bases; nucleotides not matched to a gene: 7. The CDR3 extends over 16 amino acids. The CDR3 reads CASSSQTSGPYNEQFF. The CDR3 DNA is TGTGCCAGCAGTTCCCAAACTAGCGGCCCCTACAATGAGCAGTTCTTC.

This chain uses TRBV6-1 with TRBJ2-5; D remains ambiguous. The length of the CDR3 is 13 residues. Trimming shortened V by 3 bases and J by 4 bases, and 9 bases separated the two germline ends. Per germline, CDR1 MNHNS and CDR2 SASEGT. The CDR3 here is CASSDPPAETQYF. The CDR3 coding sequence is TGTGCCAGCAGTGACCCCCCGGCAGAGACCCAGTACTTC.

The rearrangement links TRBV6-5 to TRBJ1-3, with 7 nucleotides matching TRBD1. Germline V lookup: CDR1 MNHEY, CDR2 SVGAGI. V gave up 6 bases and J gave up 4 bases; unmatched junction bases: 3. The length of the CDR3 is 13 residues. The CDR3 sequence is CASRPGQGNTIYF. CDR3 nucleotides: TGTGCCAGCAGACCGGGACAGGGAAACACCATATATTTT.

Comment on this clone: The junction and the germline gene differ at one end; a read error may be behind it. This sequence joins TRBV7-7 and TRBJ2-7; D uncertain. The CDR3 consists of 13 residues. Per germline, CDR1 SSHAT and CDR2 FNYEAQ (reference sequence). CDR3 sequence reads: CASSPAGSYEQYF. The CDR3 bases are TGTGCTAGCAGTCCGGCAGGATCCTACGAGCAGTACTTC.

The rearrangement joins TRBV6-1 to TRBJ2-7; D gene uncertain. V shed 1 base and J shed 3 bases, with 4 bases lying between them. The CDR3 has 12 residues. Germline lookup yields CDR1 MNHNS and CDR2 SASEGT. CDR3 in amino acids: CASSEGSYEQYF. Here the CDR3 DNA reads TGTGCCAGCAGTGAAGGGAGCTACGAGCAGTACTTC.

This clone was seen just once. The V and J genes are TRBV2 and TRBJ1-1; 7 nucleotides align to TRBD1. This CDR3 has 15 amino acids. J gave up 3 bases and V 6 bases, and 10 bases lay outside the gene matches. Germline V gives CDR1 SNHLY, CDR2 FYNNEI. The CDR3 here is CASRRQGGFYTEAFF. In DNA, the CDR3 is TGTGCCAGCAGACGACAGGGAGGCTTTTACACTGAAGCTTTCTTT.

This rearrangement joins TRBV6-5 to TRBJ2-5; possibly TRBD2 for D (6 bases). Trimming pared 7 bases from V and 4 bases from J, leaving 19 bases between. Germline V gene sequence: CDR1 MNHEY, CDR2 SVGAGI. CDR3 size: 15 residues. The CDR3 protein is CASTTDRGWGETQYF. DNA of the CDR3: TGTGCCAGCACCACCGATCGGGGGTGGGGAGAGACCCAGTACTTC.

This rearrangement joins TRBV4-3 to TRBJ1-1; D is unresolved. Per germline, CDR1 LGHNA and CDR2 YSLEER. The length of the CDR3 is 14 residues. V lost 1 base and J 3 bases, leaving 9 bases between the germline ends. CDR3 protein: CASSQALSDTEAFF. Written as DNA, the CDR3 is TGCGCCAGCAGCCAAGCTTTGAGTGACACTGAAGCTTTCTTT.

The chain employs TRBV27 and TRBJ1-1, with 7 bases matching TRBD1. There are 14 residues in the CDR3. V lost 7 bases, J lost 8 bases, and 13 bases stayed unmatched. The germline gives CDR1 MNHEY, CDR2 SMNVEV (reference sequence). The CDR3 DNA reads TGTGCCAGCAATTTTCAGACAGGGCTAGCCGAAGCTTTCTTT. It is translated as CASNFQTGLAEAFF.

The chain is built from TRBV6-1 and TRBJ2-5, with 14 bases aligning to TRBD2. Unmatched junction bases numbered 8, after V lost 3 bases and J lost 5 bases. The length of the CDR3 is 17 residues. Germline V gene data show CDR1 as MNHNS and CDR2 as SASEGT. The CDR3 loop is CASSDPGLAGARETQYF. In DNA form, the CDR3 reads TGTGCCAGCAGTGACCCGGGACTAGCGGGGGCACGGGAGACCCAGTACTTC.

The chain couples TRBV14 to TRBJ1-6; D is uncertain. Trimming left V 1 base short and J 0 bases short, with 7 bases between. Germline-derived CDR1 and CDR2 are SGHDN and FVKESK. This CDR3 contains 16 residues. CDR3 loop: CASSQVPSSYNSPLHF. The CDR3 DNA reads as TGTGCCAGCAGCCAAGTACCGAGCTCCTATAATTCACCCCTCCACTTT.

The V gene is TRBV30, the J gene TRBJ1-1, with a tentative D call TRBD1 (5 bases). The V gene's germline CDR1 is GTSNPN and CDR2 SVGIG (reference sequence). V shed 0 bases and J shed 4 bases, with 9 bases lying between them. This CDR3 is 13 amino acids long. The CDR3 nucleotides read TGTGCCTGGAGTGTAGGGAGGGGCACTGAAGCTTTCTTT. This sequence encodes CAWSVGRGTEAFF.

The V gene is TRBV5-3, the J gene TRBJ1-2, with TRBD1 matching over 9 bases. TRBV5-3 is filed as an ORF, its function uncertain. The V and J ends lost 1 base and 7 bases, in that order; junction bases with no gene match: 5. The length of the CDR3 is 14 residues. The CDR3 is CARSLKQGAGGYTF. In nucleotides, the CDR3 is TGTGCCAGAAGCTTGAAACAGGGGGCAGGTGGCTACACCTTC.

The gene calls are TRBV7-3 and TRBJ2-7; no clear D. Germline assignment: CDR1 SGHTA and CDR2 FQGTGA. The CDR3 runs to 13 residues. V lost 1 base to trimming and J lost 3 bases, with 7 bases between them. DNA of the CDR3: TGTGCCAGCAGCTTAAAGTGTCTCTACGAGCAGTACTTC. Its translation is CASSLKCLYEQYF.

The gene calls are TRBV27 and TRBJ2-7, with a possible D match to TRBD2 (5 bases). Germline V lookup: CDR1 MNHEY, CDR2 SMNVEV (reference sequence). The CDR3 contains 12 residues. Trimming removed 0 bases at V and 7 bases at J, with 7 bases between. The DNA for the CDR3 is TGTGCCAGCAGTTTATCAGGCGGGGAGCAGTACTTC. Amino acid sequence: CASSLSGGEQYF.